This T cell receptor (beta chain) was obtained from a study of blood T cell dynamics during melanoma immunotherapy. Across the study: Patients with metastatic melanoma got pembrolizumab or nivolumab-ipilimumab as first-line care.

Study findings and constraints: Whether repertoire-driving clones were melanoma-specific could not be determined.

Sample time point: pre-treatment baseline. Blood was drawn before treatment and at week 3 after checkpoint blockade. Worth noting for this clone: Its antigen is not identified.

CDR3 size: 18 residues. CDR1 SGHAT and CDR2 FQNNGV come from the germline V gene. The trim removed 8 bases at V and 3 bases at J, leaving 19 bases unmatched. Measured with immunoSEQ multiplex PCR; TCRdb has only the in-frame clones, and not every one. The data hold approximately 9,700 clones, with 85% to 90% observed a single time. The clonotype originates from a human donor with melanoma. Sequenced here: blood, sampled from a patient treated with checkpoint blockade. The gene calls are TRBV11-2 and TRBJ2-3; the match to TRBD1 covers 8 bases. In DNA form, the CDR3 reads TGTGCCAGCGGGACGTTCCTGAGACAGGGGTGGGGTACAGATACGCAGTATTTT. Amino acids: CASGTFLRQGWGTDTQYF.